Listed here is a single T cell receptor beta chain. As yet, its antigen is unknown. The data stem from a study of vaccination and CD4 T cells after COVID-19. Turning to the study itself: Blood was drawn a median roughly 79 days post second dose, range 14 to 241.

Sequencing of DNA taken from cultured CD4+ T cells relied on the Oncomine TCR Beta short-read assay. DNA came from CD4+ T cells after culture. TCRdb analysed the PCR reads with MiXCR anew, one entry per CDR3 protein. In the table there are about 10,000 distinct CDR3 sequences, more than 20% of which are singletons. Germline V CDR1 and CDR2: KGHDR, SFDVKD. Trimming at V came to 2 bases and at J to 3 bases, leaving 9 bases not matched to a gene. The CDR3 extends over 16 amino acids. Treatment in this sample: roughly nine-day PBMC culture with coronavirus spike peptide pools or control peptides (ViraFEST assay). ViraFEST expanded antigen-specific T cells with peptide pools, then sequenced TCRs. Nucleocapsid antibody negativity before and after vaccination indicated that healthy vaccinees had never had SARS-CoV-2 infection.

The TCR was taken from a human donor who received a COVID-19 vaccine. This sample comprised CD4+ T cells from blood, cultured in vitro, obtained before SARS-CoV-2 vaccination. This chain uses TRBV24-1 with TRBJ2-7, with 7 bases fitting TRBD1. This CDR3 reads CATSDSRQGKRYEQYF. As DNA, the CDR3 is TGTGCCACCAGTGATTCCCGACAGGGAAAGCGCTACGAGCAGTACTTC.